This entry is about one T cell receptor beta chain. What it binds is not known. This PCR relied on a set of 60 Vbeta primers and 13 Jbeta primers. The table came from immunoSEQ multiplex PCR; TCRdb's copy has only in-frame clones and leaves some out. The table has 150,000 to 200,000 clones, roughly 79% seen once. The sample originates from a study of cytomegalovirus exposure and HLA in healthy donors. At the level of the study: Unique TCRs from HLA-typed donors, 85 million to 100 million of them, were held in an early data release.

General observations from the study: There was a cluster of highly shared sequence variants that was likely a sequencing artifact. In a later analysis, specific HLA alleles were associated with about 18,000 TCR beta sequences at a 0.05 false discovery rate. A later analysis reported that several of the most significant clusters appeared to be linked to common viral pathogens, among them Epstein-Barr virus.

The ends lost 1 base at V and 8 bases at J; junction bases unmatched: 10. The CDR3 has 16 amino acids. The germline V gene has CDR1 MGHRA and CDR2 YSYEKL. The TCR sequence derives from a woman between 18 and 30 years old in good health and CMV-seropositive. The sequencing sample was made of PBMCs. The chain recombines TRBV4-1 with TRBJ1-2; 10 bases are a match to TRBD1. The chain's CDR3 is CASSQGPGTGVDGYTF. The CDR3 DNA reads TGCGCCAGCAGCCAAGGCCCCGGGACAGGGGTGGACGGCTACACCTTC.